This T cell receptor (beta chain) was recorded in a study of cytomegalovirus exposure and HLA in healthy donors. The PCR had 60 Vbeta and 13 Jbeta primers. Here immunoSEQ multiplex PCR was the method, and the copy in TCRdb shows in-frame clones only, minus some. The sample data list about 120,000 clones. V lost 0 bases and J lost 0, with 11 bases in between. This CDR3 contains 16 residues. Germline V gene data show CDR1 as LNHNV and CDR2 as YYDKDF (reference sequence). The TCR sequence derives from a man aged 18 to 30 in good health and CMV-seronegative. Sequences were obtained from PBMCs. The V call is TRBV15, the J call TRBJ1-2; D uncertain. The CDR3 coding sequence is TGTGCCACCAGCAGAGAAAGTGGAGGCCCTAACTATGGCTACACCTTC. This encodes CATSRESGGPNYGYTF.